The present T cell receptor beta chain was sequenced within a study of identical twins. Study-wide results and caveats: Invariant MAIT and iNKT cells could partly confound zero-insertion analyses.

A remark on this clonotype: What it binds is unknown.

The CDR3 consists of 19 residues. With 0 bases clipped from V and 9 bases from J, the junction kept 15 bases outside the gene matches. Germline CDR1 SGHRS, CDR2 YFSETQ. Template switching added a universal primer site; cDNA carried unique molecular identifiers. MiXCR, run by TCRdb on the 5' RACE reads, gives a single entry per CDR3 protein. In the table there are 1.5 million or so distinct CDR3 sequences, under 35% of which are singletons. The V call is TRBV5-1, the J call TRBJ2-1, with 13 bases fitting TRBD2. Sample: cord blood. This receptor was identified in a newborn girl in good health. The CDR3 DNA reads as TGCGCCAGCAGCTTGGCCACGACTAGCGGGAGGTTGCGGCCCGGTGAGCAGTTCTTC. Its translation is CASSLATTSGRLRPGEQFF.